Presented here are 12 T cell receptor beta chains from one specimen sequenced in a study of blood T cell repertoires in COVID-19. The protocol was immunoSEQ multiplex PCR, while the TCRdb copy is restricted to in-frame clones and leaves out a portion. The table has approximately 120,000 clones, 70% to 80% seen once. The specimen was peripheral blood. These receptor sequences come from a human donor in a cohort sampled during active COVID-19.

The J gene is TRBJ2-3, the V gene TRBV19, with TRBD2 matching over 10 bases. The CDR3 totals 14 residues. Losses at the gene ends were 6 bases for V and 1 base for J; bases not matched to a gene: 1. Looked up from germline, CDR1 is LNHDA and CDR2 is SQIVND (reference sequence). CDR3 protein: CASRGTSGTDTQYF. The DNA of the CDR3 is TGTGCCAGTAGGGGGACTAGCGGCACAGATACGCAGTATTTT.

The chain recombines TRBV30 with TRBJ1-4; 8 bases agree with TRBD1. Per germline, CDR1 GTSNPN and CDR2 SVGIG (reference sequence). The CDR3 has 14 amino acids. J lost 8 bases, V lost 5 bases, and 10 bases had no gene match. The CDR3 reads CAWAVRGPGEKLFF. The CDR3 nucleotides are TGTGCCTGGGCCGTCAGGGGGCCGGGGGAAAAACTGTTTTTT.

The chain has TRBV15 and TRBJ2-7; tentatively, D is TRBD1 (6 bases). CDR3 length equals 16 residues. The germline V gene encodes CDR1 LNHNV and CDR2 YYDKDF (reference sequence). Between the trimmed V and J ends, which lost 1 base and 1 base, there was a span of 14 bases. The CDR3 nucleotides read TGTGCCACCAGCAGAGGGATGGGGGCACGTTCCTACGAGCAGTACTTC. It is translated as CATSRGMGARSYEQYF.

The J gene is TRBJ1-1, the V gene TRBV14; D gene uncertain. Germline-derived CDR1 and CDR2 are SGHDN and FVKESK. The CDR3 loop spans 13 amino acids. V was trimmed by 5 bases and J by 4 bases, leaving 11 bases between them. The CDR3: CASSYYGGTEAFF. The DNA of the CDR3 is TGTGCCAGCAGCTACTACGGAGGCACTGAAGCTTTCTTT. Supplemented by reference TRBV14 and TRBJ1-1, the full variable domain reads EAGVTQFPSHSVIEKGQTVTLRCDPISGHDNLYWYRRVMGKEIKFLLHFVKESKQDESGMPNNRFLAERTGGTYSTLKVQPAELEDSGVYFCASSYYGGTEAFFGQGTRLTVV.

This clone appeared many times. The same CDR3 can be traced to other DNA sequences in this sample. The J gene is TRBJ1-6, the V gene TRBV10-1; TRBD1 matches at 7 bases. The germline V gene has CDR1 WNHNN and CDR2 SYGVQD (reference sequence). This CDR3 spans 14 amino acids. The ends lost 2 bases at V and 7 bases at J; junction bases unmatched: 2. CDR3 coding DNA: TGCGCCAGCAGTGAGAACAGGGGAAATTCACCCCTCCACTTT. This translates into CASSENRGNSPLHF.

On this clone itself: Other DNA sequences in the sample encode the same CDR3. In nucleotides, the CDR3 is TGTGCCAGCAGTGATCGATATGGGGCCGTAGCAGATACGCAGTATTTT. Encoded protein: CASSDRYGAVADTQYF. V is TRBV25-1 and J is TRBJ2-3, with a possible D match to TRBD1 (5 bases). This CDR3 contains 16 residues. Germline V gene sequence: CDR1 MGHDK, CDR2 SYGVNS. V was shortened by 3 bases and J by 4 bases, with 17 bases between the two germline ends. The complete variable domain, with remaining parts taken from reference TRBV25-1 and TRBJ2-3, reads EADIYQTPRYLVIGTGKKITLECSQTMGHDKMYWYQQDPGMELHLIHYSYGVNSTEKGDLSSESTVSRIRTEHFPLTLESARPSHTSQYLCASSDRYGAVADTQYFGPGTRLTVL.

This clone has only one observation. The chain combines TRBV11-3 with TRBJ2-7; a possible D gene is TRBD2 (5 bases). The CDR3 runs 13 residues. The germline V and J ends were trimmed by 0 bases and 7 bases, with 10 bases remaining between them. CDR1 SGHNT and CDR2 YENEEA come from the germline V gene. The CDR3 here is CASSLDPGYEQYF. The CDR3 DNA sequence: TGTGCCAGCAGCTTAGATCCGGGGTATGAGCAGTACTTC.

In this sample, this clone turned up a few times. The V call is TRBV18, the J call TRBJ2-3; 10 bases match TRBD2. Trimming at V came to 6 bases and at J to 4 bases, leaving 7 bases not matched to a gene. From germline, CDR1 is KGHSH and CDR2 LQKENI. CDR3 length equals 15 residues. The CDR3 DNA reads as TGTGCCAGCTCGAGCCCTAGCGGGGGCTCAGATACGCAGTATTTT. This codes for CASSSPSGGSDTQYF. The entire variable domain, with the rest obtained from reference TRBV18 and TRBJ2-3, is as follows: NAGVMQNPRHLVRRRGQEARLRCSPMKGHSHVYWYRQLPEEGLKFMVYLQKENIIDESGMPKERFSAEFPKEGPSILRIQQVVRGDSAAYFCASSSPSGGSDTQYFGPGTRLTVL.

The table lists this clone with a few counts. V is TRBV6-1 and J is TRBJ2-5, with D possibly matching TRBD1 (5 bases). Trimming took 2 bases from V and 6 from J, leaving 7 bases between them. There are 12 residues in the CDR3. The germline gives CDR1 MNHNS, CDR2 SASEGT. CDR3 sequence: CASSETDKTQYF. In DNA form, the CDR3 reads TGTGCCAGCAGTGAAACGGACAAGACCCAGTACTTC.

The CDR3 loop is CASSQLGATEAFF. CDR3 DNA sequence: TGCGCCAGCAGCCAACTGGGGGCAACTGAAGCTTTCTTT. The rearrangement uses TRBV4-1 and TRBJ1-1; a weak D match, TRBD1 (6 bases). This CDR3 has 13 amino acids. The V and J ends lost 2 bases and 5 bases respectively, with 9 bases between them. Looked up from germline, CDR1 is MGHRA and CDR2 is YSYEKL.

The chain links TRBV2 to TRBJ1-6; 9 bases match TRBD1. The germline V gene has CDR1 SNHLY and CDR2 FYNNEI. After removal of 4 bases from V and 9 bases from J, the junction contained 10 bases not matched to a gene. The CDR3 is made up of 16 amino acids. CDR3 region: CASSARQGVRGSPLHF. The CDR3 coding sequence is TGTGCCAGCAGTGCCAGACAGGGGGTCCGCGGTTCACCCCTCCACTTT.

This clone was observed once. In DNA form, the CDR3 reads TGTGCCAGCAGCACGGACACTGAAGCTTTCTTT. Translated, it gives CASSTDTEAFF. This rearrangement joins TRBV6-5 to TRBJ1-1; D remains unclear. The CDR3 loop spans 11 amino acids. Germline V CDR1 and CDR2: MNHEY, SVGAGI. Deletions cut 6 bases from V and 3 bases from J, with 5 bases between.